A single T cell receptor beta chain is shown here with its context. As yet, its antigen is unknown. The table came from immunoSEQ multiplex PCR; TCRdb's copy has only in-frame clones and leaves some out. The sample lists approximately 120,000 clones, 80% to 85% occurring once. Time point noted: baseline pretreatment blood. Noted treatment: 15 Gy SBRT to primary tumor, nephrectomy 4 weeks later. After SBRT, blood was collected at 2 and 4 weeks, plus baseline. The source of the sample is a study of radiation and T cells in renal cell carcinoma. As for the study in general: Nephrectomy followed 15 Gy stereotactic body radiation by 4 weeks.

Whole-study findings and limits: From baseline, blood top tumor clonotypes peaked at 2 weeks post-radiation. Without pretreatment biopsies, baseline tumor clonotype presence was undetermined.

Trimming shortened V by 1 base and J by 5 bases, and 8 bases separated the two germline ends. The CDR3 is made up of 13 amino acids. Germline-derived CDR1 and CDR2 are LNHNV and YYDKDF (reference sequence). The chain joins TRBV15 to TRBJ1-2, with D possibly matching TRBD1 (6 bases). This clonotype was sampled from a woman aged 60-75 years with renal cell carcinoma. The material was blood, obtained from a patient whose treatment included radiotherapy and nephrectomy. CDR3 sequence reads: CATSRGGAYGYTF. Here the CDR3 DNA reads TGTGCCACCAGCAGAGGGGGGGCTTATGGCTACACCTTC.